The next 13 T cell receptor beta chains were all read from a single sample in a study of T-cell memory formation after mild COVID-19. TCRdb reanalysed the 5' RACE reads using MiXCR and keeps one entry per CDR3 protein. There are 530,000 or so distinct CDR3 sequences in the sample; approximately 15% occur only once, and approximately 8.1% lies in the top ten. The sample taken for sequencing was PBMCs or a T cell subset sorted from them (not recorded which). The receptors derive from an adult woman who had mild COVID-19 (a few samples of this study predate the infection). Cell type and time point are not known.

The J gene is TRBJ2-5, the V gene TRBV9; 11 nucleotides line up with TRBD2. J was trimmed by 5 bases and V by 3 bases; bases with no gene match: 9. Germline V gene lookup returns CDR1 SGDLS and CDR2 YYNGEE. This CDR3 comprises 16 residues. CDR3 nucleotides: TGTGCCAGCAGCGCCCCTCTAGCGGGGGGAGGGGAGACCCAGTACTTC. It translates to CASSAPLAGGGETQYF.

In its sample, this clonotype was seen a few times. This chain uses TRBV7-9 with TRBJ1-1; D is unclear. V shed 1 base and J shed 0 bases, with 15 bases lying between them. Germline V CDR1 and CDR2: SEHNR, FQNEAQ (reference sequence). The CDR3 is made up of 17 amino acids. The chain's CDR3 is CASSLEEPGPMNTEAFF. In DNA, the CDR3 is TGTGCCAGCAGCTTAGAGGAACCGGGTCCCATGAACACTGAAGCTTTCTTT.

This clonotype was observed a few times. V usage is TRBV24-1 and J usage is TRBJ1-1, with D unresolved. This CDR3 spans 12 amino acids. Trimming left V 2 bases short and J 9 bases short, with 9 bases between. Per the germline V gene, CDR1 is KGHDR and CDR2 is SFDVKD. As DNA, the CDR3 is TGTGCCACCAGTGATTATTCCGATAAAGCTTTCTTT. Amino acids: CATSDYSDKAFF.

The rearrangement uses TRBV15 and TRBJ2-7; D is ambiguous. Germline loops: CDR1 LNHNV, CDR2 YYDKDF (reference sequence). Trimming pared 0 bases from V and 3 bases from J, leaving 6 bases between. CDR3 length: 13 amino acids. Here the CDR3 reads CATSRDLSYEQYF. CDR3 in DNA: TGTGCCACCAGCAGAGATCTCAGCTACGAGCAGTACTTC.

This clonotype was picked up many times. Its ends do not fully match the called genes, so a read error is possible. CDR3 nucleotide sequence: TGTGCCAGCAGCTTGAGAGATACGCAGTATTTT. This codes for CASSLRDTQYF. This chain uses TRBV5-1 with TRBJ2-3, with D unclear. CDR3 length equals 11 residues. Germline V gene data show CDR1 as SGHRS and CDR2 as YFSETQ.

The chain recombines TRBV4-3 with TRBJ2-2; D may be TRBD2 (6 bases). V lost 0 bases and J 8 bases, leaving 13 bases between the germline ends. Germline-derived CDR1 and CDR2 are LGHNA and YSLEER. CDR3 size: 15 residues. In DNA form, the CDR3 reads TGCGCCAGCAGCCAAGACCCTGGACTAAGTGGGGAGCTGTTTTTT. It is translated as CASSQDPGLSGELFF.

This clonotype was counted between two and nine times. The chain employs TRBV24-1 and TRBJ2-3; no definite D call. The CDR3 runs 13 residues. CDR1 KGHDR and CDR2 SFDVKD come from the germline V gene. V lost 3 bases and J 7 bases, leaving 10 bases between the germline ends. This CDR3 is CATSDQLANTQYF. The DNA for the CDR3 is TGTGCCACCAGTGATCAACTTGCAAATACGCAGTATTTT.

In its sample, this clonotype was seen a few times. This rearrangement joins TRBV9 to TRBJ2-7; tentatively, D is TRBD1 (5 bases). The V end was cut by 4 bases, the J end by 5 bases, with 13 bases between. This CDR3 contains 13 residues. Germline values: CDR1 SGDLS, CDR2 YYNGEE. The CDR3 loop reads CASSRQGVHEQYF. The CDR3, as DNA: TGTGCCAGCAGCCGGCAGGGTGTCCACGAGCAGTACTTC.

V is TRBV5-1 and J is TRBJ2-3; 12 bases agree with TRBD2. The CDR3 spans 15 residues. J gave up 7 bases and V 5 bases, and 8 bases lay outside the gene matches. From germline, CDR1 is SGHRS and CDR2 YFSETQ. The DNA for the CDR3 is TGCGCCAGCAGACCCCTAGCGGGGGGGCAGAATACGCAGTATTTT. It codes for CASRPLAGGQNTQYF.

This clonotype was seen only a few times. Here the CDR3 DNA reads TGTGCCAGCAGCTCCGGACTAGCGGGAGGGACTAACACCGGGGAGCTGTTTTTT. Protein product: CASSSGLAGGTNTGELFF. The J gene is TRBJ2-2, the V gene TRBV7-8, with 15 bases that match TRBD2. Germline-derived CDR1 and CDR2 are SGHVS and FQNEAQ. The CDR3 loop spans 18 amino acids. Trimming took 4 bases from V and 2 from J; bases not matched to a gene: 5.

This clonotype was detected a few times. V gene TRBV7-3 combines with J gene TRBJ2-4; tentative D call: TRBD2 (5 bases). The V end lost 2 bases, the J end lost 8 bases, and 13 bases lay between the germline ends. CDR3 length equals 14 residues. Germline-derived CDR1 and CDR2 are SGHTA and FQGTGA. CDR3 DNA: TGTGCCAGCAGCTTAGGGGTTCTCGGGGACATTCAGTACTTC. Amino acids: CASSLGVLGDIQYF.

The rearrangement links TRBV10-3 to TRBJ2-1; 7 nucleotides align to TRBD2. The V gene end was trimmed by 4 bases and the J gene end by 1 base; junction bases not matched to a gene: 4. CDR1 is ENHRY, CDR2 SYGVKD, per germline. This CDR3 spans 15 amino acids. The CDR3 DNA follows: TGTGCCATCAGTGTCGCTAGCGGTTCCTACAATGAGCAGTTCTTC. As protein: CAISVASGSYNEQFF.

This clonotype was counted at least ten times. The chain joins TRBV7-9 to TRBJ2-6; 10 bases are shared with TRBD2. Per germline, CDR1 SEHNR and CDR2 FQNEAQ (reference sequence). The ends lost 5 bases at V and 0 bases at J; junction bases unmatched: 7. This CDR3 region has 18 residues. Here the CDR3 reads CASSLGLADYSGANVLTF. In nucleotides, the CDR3 is TGTGCCAGCAGCCTTGGACTAGCGGACTACTCTGGGGCCAACGTCCTGACTTTC.